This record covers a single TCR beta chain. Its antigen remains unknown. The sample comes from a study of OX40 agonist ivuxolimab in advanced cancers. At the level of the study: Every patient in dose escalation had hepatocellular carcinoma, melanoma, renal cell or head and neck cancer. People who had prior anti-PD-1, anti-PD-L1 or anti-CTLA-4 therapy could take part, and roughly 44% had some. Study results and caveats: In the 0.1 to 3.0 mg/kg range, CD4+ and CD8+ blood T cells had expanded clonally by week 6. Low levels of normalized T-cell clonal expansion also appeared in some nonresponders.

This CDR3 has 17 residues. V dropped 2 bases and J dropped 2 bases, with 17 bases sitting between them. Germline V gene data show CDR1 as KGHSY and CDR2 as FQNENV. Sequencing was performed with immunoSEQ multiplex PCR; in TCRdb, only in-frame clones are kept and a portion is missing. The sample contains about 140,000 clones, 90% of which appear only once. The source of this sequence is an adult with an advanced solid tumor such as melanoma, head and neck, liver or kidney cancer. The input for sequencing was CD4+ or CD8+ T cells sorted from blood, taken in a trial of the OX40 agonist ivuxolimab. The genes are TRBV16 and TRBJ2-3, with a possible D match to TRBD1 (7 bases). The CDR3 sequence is CASSQRGTASTTDTQYF. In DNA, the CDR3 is TGTGCCAGCAGCCAACGCGGGACAGCGAGTACCACAGATACGCAGTATTTT.